This TCR beta chain was captured in a study of cytomegalovirus exposure and HLA in healthy donors. Findings and caveats of the study: Most TCR sequences were rare, but some public TCRs occurred in many donors. In vitro testing confirmed a few CMV-associated chains as specific for CMV antigens.

Repertoires were generated with immunoSEQ multiplex PCR, while TCRdb's copy carries only in-frame clones and drops some. Counted here are just under 150,000 clones, approximately 88% occurring once; the ten biggest clones make up about 4.9%. Among the roughly 120 subjects of the validation cohort, separate from the approximately 670-subject first cohort, were the donors. Concerning this clone: The target antigen is unknown.

CDR1 and CDR2 (germline): MNHNS, SASEGT. The CDR3 runs to 13 residues. V was trimmed by 8 bases and J by 4 bases, leaving 11 bases between them. The rearrangement joins TRBV6-1 to TRBJ1-4, with D possibly TRBD1 on 6 matching bases. The sequencing input was PBMCs. This TCR came from a man aged 18 to 29 in good health and CMV-seropositive. As DNA, the CDR3 is TGTGCCAGCGGGGGCAGGGTTAATGAAAAACTGTTTTTT. Protein sequence: CASGGRVNEKLFF.